What follows is one TCR beta chain and its context. In the authors' methods: Reference gene primer amplification yielded estimated nucleated cell counts. Profiling relied on immunoSEQ multiplex PCR, and the TCRdb table lists in-frame clones only, not all of them. That table supplies the V and J calls and clone size; D and trimming were determined from the DNA. In the table there are 130,000 to 150,000 clones, about 83% of which are singletons. This record comes from a study of blood T cell repertoires in COVID-19. About the research overall: In each case, the material was cDNA or gDNA derived from T cells, B-cell-depleted T cells, or PBMCs.

The sequenced sample consisted of PBMCs or T cells enriched from blood (not recorded which). The clonotype was recovered from a woman aged 45 to 65 who had been exposed to COVID-19.

The CDR3 coding sequence is TGCAGCGTTCGACAGGACCCCGTAACTGAAGCTTTCTTT. Protein sequence: CSVRQDPVTEAFF. The chain is built from TRBV29-1 and TRBJ1-1; a weak D match, TRBD1 (6 bases). This CDR3 has 13 amino acids. V was shortened by 5 bases and J by 5 bases, with 15 bases between the two germline ends. The V gene's germline CDR1 is SQVTM and CDR2 ANQGSEA.